The 18 T cell receptor beta chains below were found in one sample sequenced in a study of Ad26.COV2.S vaccination and SARS-CoV-2 variants. Profiled with immunoSEQ multiplex PCR; TCRdb holds only in-frame clones, not every one. The data contain about 410,000 clones, approximately 91% of them singletons. Treatment described: roughly 20 received Ad26.COV2.S at low or high dose, single or two shots; 5 received placebo; per-sample allocation not given. Sampling took place 63 days after the first vaccine or placebo injection. The sample was peripheral blood, taken in a trial of Ad26.COV2.S vaccine versus placebo. All receptors derive from a person aged 18 to 59 who received the Ad26.COV2.S COVID-19 vaccine or a placebo.

Note on this clone: In the same sample, other DNA sequences code for this CDR3. CDR3 amino acids: CASSLAGGQGQPQHF. Here the CDR3 DNA reads TGCGCCAGCAGTCTGGCGGGGGGGCAGGGTCAGCCCCAGCATTTT. This chain joins TRBV4-1 and TRBJ1-5; the D gene is possibly TRBD1 (6 bases). The CDR3 contains 15 residues. Germline CDR1 is MGHRA and CDR2 is YSYEKL. V lost 6 bases, J lost 6 bases, and 18 bases lay in between.

The rearrangement uses TRBV5-4 and TRBJ2-5; 12 bases are a match to TRBD2. Per the germline V gene, CDR1 is SGHNT and CDR2 is YYREEE (reference sequence). CDR3 length equals 15 residues. V trimming: 4 bases; J trimming: 5 bases; junction bases outside the gene matches: 6. CDR3 sequence (DNA): TGTGCCAGCAGCCCTAGCGGGAGGGCCGCCGAGACCCAGTACTTC. It translates to CASSPSGRAAETQYF.

The genes are TRBV30 and TRBJ2-7; D ambiguous. V was pared by 0 bases and J by 7 bases, with 7 bases between. The germline V gene encodes CDR1 GTSNPN and CDR2 SVGIG (reference sequence). CDR3 length equals 11 residues. The CDR3 nucleotides read TGTGCCTGGAGTGTAAAGCGAGAGCAGTACTTC. Protein product: CAWSVKREQYF.

The chain carries TRBV10-3 and TRBJ2-7; perhaps TRBD2 as D (5 bases). CDR1 ENHRY and CDR2 SYGVKD come from the germline V gene. V was pared by 6 bases and J by 3 bases, with 18 bases between. The CDR3 sequence is 15 residues long. DNA for the CDR3: TGTGCCATCAGCACGGGAAGAGGGCCTAACTACGAGCAGTACTTC. Its protein product is CAISTGRGPNYEQYF.

The chain links TRBV6-5 to TRBJ2-7; D is tentatively TRBD1 or TRBD2 (6 bases each). The CDR3 has 12 amino acids. The V end lost 5 bases, the J end lost 6 bases, and 11 bases lay between the germline ends. Looked up from germline, CDR1 is MNHEY and CDR2 is SVGAGI. The CDR3 DNA reads as TGTGCCAGCAGTCCCCGGGGGCTCGAGCAGTACTTC. Protein sequence: CASSPRGLEQYF.

V is TRBV6-5 and J is TRBJ2-1; 7 nucleotides agree with TRBD2. There are 14 residues in the CDR3. The V gene end was trimmed by 2 bases and the J gene end by 16 bases; junction bases not matched to a gene: 14. Per germline, CDR1 MNHEY and CDR2 SVGAGI. CDR3 sequence reads: CASSYGRLAVRRFF. The CDR3 DNA is TGTGCCAGCAGTTACGGCCGGCTAGCGGTCCGGAGATTCTTC.

The rearrangement uses TRBV7-2 and TRBJ2-7; 11 nucleotides match TRBD2. Germline loops: CDR1 SGHTA, CDR2 FQGNSA. V gave up 5 bases and J gave up 4 bases; unmatched junction bases: 7. This CDR3 comprises 15 residues. CDR3 DNA: TGTGCCAGCAGCCCCTCCTCTAGCGGGAGGTACGAGCAGTACTTC. Translated, it gives CASSPSSSGRYEQYF. Combining the CDR3 with reference TRBV7-2 and TRBJ2-7 gives the whole variable domain GAGVSQSPSNKVTEKGKDVELRCDPISGHTALYWYRQSLGQGLEFLIYFQGNSAPDKSGLPSDRFSAERTGGSVSTLTIQRTQQEDSAVYLCASSPSSSGRYEQYFGPGTRLTVT.

The count of this clone is one. The J gene is TRBJ2-7, the V gene TRBV19, with 7 bases fitting TRBD1. After removal of 7 bases from V and 3 bases from J, the junction contained 6 bases not matched to a gene. Germline CDR1 and CDR2: LNHDA and SQIVND (reference sequence). This CDR3 region has 13 residues. CDR3 sequence (DNA): TGTGCCAGTACCCCCCGGACAGGCTACGAGCAGTACTTC. It translates to CASTPRTGYEQYF.

There are many counts of this clone. V gene TRBV28 combines with J gene TRBJ2-1, with 9 bases aligning to TRBD2. Germline CDR1 and CDR2: MDHEN and SYDVKM. With 3 bases clipped from V and 2 bases from J, the junction kept 5 bases outside the gene matches. CDR3 size: 16 residues. The CDR3 sequence is CASSFSGSVAYNEQFF. CDR3 sequence (DNA): TGTGCCAGCAGTTTTAGCGGGAGCGTGGCCTACAATGAGCAGTTCTTC.

This chain joins TRBV5-1 and TRBJ2-1; 11 bases are shared with TRBD2. CDR3 length: 18 amino acids. With 0 bases clipped from V and 9 bases from J, the junction kept 14 bases outside the gene matches. Looked up from germline, CDR1 is SGHRS and CDR2 is YFSETQ. For the CDR3, the DNA is TGCGCCAGCAGCTTGGGGGGACTAGCGGAACTAGGTGGTGGTGAGCAGTTCTTC. It translates to CASSLGGLAELGGGEQFF.

This clone was found once. This chain joins TRBV10-3 and TRBJ2-3; possibly TRBD1 for D (5 bases). The V end was cut by 9 bases, the J end by 2 bases, with 18 bases between. This CDR3 is built from 15 residues. Per the germline V gene, CDR1 is ENHRY and CDR2 is SYGVKD. The CDR3 protein is CAMAGWQSDTDTQYF. CDR3 bases: TGTGCCATGGCAGGGTGGCAAAGCGACACAGATACGCAGTATTTT.

The chain has TRBV30 and TRBJ1-1, with D possibly matching TRBD1 (6 bases). CDR3 size: 13 residues. Germline V lookup: CDR1 GTSNPN, CDR2 SVGIG (reference sequence). The V and J ends lost 3 bases and 6 bases respectively, with 14 bases between them. As DNA, the CDR3 is TGTGCCTGGAGCGGAATTGGGGGGCCTGAAGCTTTCTTT. This gives the protein CAWSGIGGPEAFF.

This chain links TRBV10-3 with TRBJ2-1; a weak D match, TRBD1 (6 bases). The CDR3 runs to 13 residues. V was shortened by 4 bases and J by 4 bases, with 8 bases between the two germline ends. Germline CDR1 reads ENHRY; CDR2 reads SYGVKD. The CDR3 here is CAISVDRYNEQFF. CDR3 in DNA: TGTGCCATCAGTGTGGACAGATACAATGAGCAGTTCTTC.

This chain uses TRBV7-2 with TRBJ2-5; 7 bases fit TRBD1. Losses at the gene ends were 2 bases for V and 3 bases for J; bases not matched to a gene: 6. Germline V gene sequence: CDR1 SGHTA, CDR2 FQGNSA. The CDR3 contains 15 residues. The CDR3 here is CASSLTGTAKETQYF. For the CDR3, the DNA is TGTGCCAGCAGCTTAACCGGGACAGCTAAAGAGACCCAGTACTTC.

The chain employs TRBV28 and TRBJ1-2, with TRBD1 matching 10 bases. V dropped 4 bases and J dropped 6; count of bases not matched to a gene: 5. The germline CDR1 and CDR2 sequences are MDHEN and SYDVKM. CDR3 size: 14 residues. The CDR3 loop is CASSSDRGRNGYTF. The CDR3 DNA reads as TGTGCCAGCAGTTCGGACAGGGGGAGAAATGGCTACACCTTC.

This clone was detected once. The genes are TRBV14 and TRBJ2-1; tentatively, D is TRBD2 (5 bases). Trimming cost V 0 bases and J 9 bases, with 12 bases left between them. The CDR3 totals 14 residues. Germline V lookup: CDR1 SGHDN, CDR2 FVKESK. CDR3 sequence: CASSQELGSTEQFF. CDR3 nucleotides: TGTGCCAGCAGCCAAGAACTGGGGAGTACTGAGCAGTTCTTC.

The DNA of the CDR3 is TGTGCCAGCAGCTTAGCGCCCGACAGGGGTGATTCACCCCTCCACTTT. Protein sequence: CASSLAPDRGDSPLHF. The chain recombines TRBV7-8 with TRBJ1-6; 8 nucleotides match TRBD1. The CDR3 has 16 amino acids. The V segment lost 0 bases and the J segment 8 bases; nucleotides outside the gene matches: 6. Germline V gene lookup returns CDR1 SGHVS and CDR2 FQNEAQ.

The chain combines TRBV21-1 with TRBJ2-2; the D call in the table, TRBD2, was not verified against the DNA. TRBV21-1 is flagged as a pseudogene. CDR3 length: 16 residues. In nucleotides, the CDR3 is TGTGCCAGCAGCAAAGAAGGGACTAGCTCACCCGGGGAGCTGTTTTTT. Encoded protein: CASSKEGTSSPGELFF.